This paragraph reports one T cell receptor beta chain. The sample comes from a study of blood T cell repertoires in COVID-19. The CDR3 length is 15 residues. CDR1 LNHDA and CDR2 SQIVND come from the germline V gene (reference sequence). V was cut by 4 bases and J by 0 bases, with 10 bases left in between. Authors' processing steps: Amplifying reference gene primers gave estimates of nucleated cell counts. TCRdb's copy holds only in-frame clones and misses some; the assay was immunoSEQ multiplex PCR. That table supplies the V and J calls and clone size; D and trimming were determined from the DNA. The repertoire holds approximately 250,000 clones, approximately 84% seen once, with 7.5% to 9% in the top ten.

The chain is built from TRBV19 and TRBJ1-5; D unclear. This receptor was obtained from a human donor in a cohort sampled during active COVID-19. Sequenced sample: peripheral blood. The CDR3 nucleotides are TGTGCCAGTAGTACCTTCCTCCTTAGCAATCAGCCCCAGCATTTT. Its protein is CASSTFLLSNQPQHF.